The present entry profiles one T cell receptor (beta chain) with its context. Antigen unknown. Trimming took 3 bases from V and 0 from J, leaving 8 bases between them. Germline assignment: CDR1 ENHRY and CDR2 SYGVKD. There are 14 residues in the CDR3. Only in-frame clones appear in the TCRdb table, and some are missing; sequencing was by immunoSEQ multiplex PCR. The sample contains tens of thousands of clones, about 90% of which appear only once. These data are taken from a study of a mutant IDH1 vaccine in newly diagnosed glioma. Time point reported: week 11, during vaccination. In the vaccine, a single dose held 300 ug of the mutant IDH1 20-mer peptide, along with topical imiquimod.

The source material was PBMCs, sampled from a glioma patient whose treatment included an IDH1 peptide vaccine. The J gene is TRBJ2-5, the V gene TRBV10-3, with D possibly being TRBD1 or TRBD2 (5 bases each). The TCR sequence derives from a woman between 40 and 50 years old with glioma. The CDR3 reads CAISERDDQETQYF. CDR3 nucleotides: TGTGCCATCAGTGAAAGGGACGACCAAGAGACCCAGTACTTC.